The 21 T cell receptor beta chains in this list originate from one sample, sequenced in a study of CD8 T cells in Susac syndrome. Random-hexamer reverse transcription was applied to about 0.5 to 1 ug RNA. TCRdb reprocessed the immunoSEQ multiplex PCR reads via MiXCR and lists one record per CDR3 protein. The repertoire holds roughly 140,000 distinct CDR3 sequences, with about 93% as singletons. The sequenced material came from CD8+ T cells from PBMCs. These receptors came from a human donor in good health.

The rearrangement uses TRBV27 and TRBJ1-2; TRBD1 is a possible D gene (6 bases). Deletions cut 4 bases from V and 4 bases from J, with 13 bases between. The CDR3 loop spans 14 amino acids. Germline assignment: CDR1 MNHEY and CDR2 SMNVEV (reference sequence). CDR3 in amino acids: CASSSGVPSYGYTF. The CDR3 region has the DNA TGTGCCAGCAGTTCAGGGGTCCCGAGCTATGGCTACACCTTC.

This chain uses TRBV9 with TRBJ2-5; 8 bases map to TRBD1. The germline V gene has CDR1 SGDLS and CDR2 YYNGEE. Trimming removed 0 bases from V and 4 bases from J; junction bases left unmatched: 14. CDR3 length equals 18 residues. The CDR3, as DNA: TGTGCCAGCAGCGTAGCGAGAGGACAGGGTAGGATATCAGAGACCCAGTACTTC. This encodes CASSVARGQGRISETQYF. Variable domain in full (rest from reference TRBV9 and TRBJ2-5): DSGVTQTPKHLITATGQRVTLRCSPRSGDLSVYWYQQSLDQGLQFLIQYYNGEERAKGNILERFSAQQFPDLHSELNLSSLELGDSALYFCASSVARGQGRISETQYFGPGTRLLVL.

As DNA, the CDR3 is TGCGCCAGCAGCCAAGATCGGGAGGAAACCTACAATGAGCAGTTCTTC. It codes for CASSQDREETYNEQFF. The chain links TRBV4-1 to TRBJ2-1; 7 nucleotides agree with TRBD2. This CDR3 is 16 amino acids long. The ends lost 0 bases at V and 2 bases at J; junction bases unmatched: 4. Germline values: CDR1 MGHRA, CDR2 YSYEKL.

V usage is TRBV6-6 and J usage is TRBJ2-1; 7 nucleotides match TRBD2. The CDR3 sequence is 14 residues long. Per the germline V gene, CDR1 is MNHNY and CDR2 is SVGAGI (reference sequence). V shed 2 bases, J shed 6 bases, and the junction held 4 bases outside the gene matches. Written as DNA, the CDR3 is TGTGCCAGCAGTTACGTCCCTAGCGGCAATGAGCAGTTCTTC. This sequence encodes CASSYVPSGNEQFF.

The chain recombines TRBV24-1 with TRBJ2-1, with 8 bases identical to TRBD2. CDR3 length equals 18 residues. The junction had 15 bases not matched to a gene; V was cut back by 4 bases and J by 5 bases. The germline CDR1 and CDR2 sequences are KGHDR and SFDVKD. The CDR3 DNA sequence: TGTGCCACCAGTGACCCACGTCACACTAGCGGCCCCAACAATGAGCAGTTCTTC. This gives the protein CATSDPRHTSGPNNEQFF.

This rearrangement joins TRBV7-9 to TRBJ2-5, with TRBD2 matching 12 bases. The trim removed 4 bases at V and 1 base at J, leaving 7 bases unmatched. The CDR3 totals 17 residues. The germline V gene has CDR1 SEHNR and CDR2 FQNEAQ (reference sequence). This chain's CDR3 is CASSSLAGGETQETQYF. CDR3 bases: TGTGCCAGCAGCTCTCTAGCGGGAGGGGAAACCCAAGAGACCCAGTACTTC.

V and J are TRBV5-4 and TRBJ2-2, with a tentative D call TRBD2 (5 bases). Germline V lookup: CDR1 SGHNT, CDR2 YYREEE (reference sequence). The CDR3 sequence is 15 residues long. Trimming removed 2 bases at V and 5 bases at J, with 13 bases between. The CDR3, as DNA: TGTGCCAGCAGCTTCCGGGCGGGCCCTACCGGGGAGCTGTTTTTT. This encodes CASSFRAGPTGELFF.

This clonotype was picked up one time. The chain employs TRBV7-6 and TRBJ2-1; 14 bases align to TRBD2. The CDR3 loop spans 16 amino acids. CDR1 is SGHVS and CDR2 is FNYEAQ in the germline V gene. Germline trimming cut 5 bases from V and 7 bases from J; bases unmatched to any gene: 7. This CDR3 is CASSPGLAGGWNEQFF. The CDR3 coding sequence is TGTGCCAGCAGCCCAGGACTAGCGGGAGGTTGGAATGAGCAGTTCTTC.

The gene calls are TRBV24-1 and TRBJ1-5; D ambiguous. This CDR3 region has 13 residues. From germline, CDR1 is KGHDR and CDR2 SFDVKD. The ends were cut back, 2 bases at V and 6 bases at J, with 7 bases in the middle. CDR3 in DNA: TGTGCCACCAGTGATTATGATGTTCAGCCCCAGCATTTT. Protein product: CATSDYDVQPQHF.

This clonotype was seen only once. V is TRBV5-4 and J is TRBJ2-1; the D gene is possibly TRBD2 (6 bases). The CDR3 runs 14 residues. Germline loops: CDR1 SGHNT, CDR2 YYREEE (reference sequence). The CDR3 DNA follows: TGTGTCACACGGGGAGGCGGAACCTACAATGAGCAGTTCTTC. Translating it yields CVTRGGGTYNEQFF.

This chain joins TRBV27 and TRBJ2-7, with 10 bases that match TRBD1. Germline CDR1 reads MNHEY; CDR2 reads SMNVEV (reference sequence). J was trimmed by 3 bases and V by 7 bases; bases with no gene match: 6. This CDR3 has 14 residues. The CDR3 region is CASTPGQGNYEQYF. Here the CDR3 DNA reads TGTGCCAGCACCCCGGGACAGGGGAACTACGAGCAGTACTTC.

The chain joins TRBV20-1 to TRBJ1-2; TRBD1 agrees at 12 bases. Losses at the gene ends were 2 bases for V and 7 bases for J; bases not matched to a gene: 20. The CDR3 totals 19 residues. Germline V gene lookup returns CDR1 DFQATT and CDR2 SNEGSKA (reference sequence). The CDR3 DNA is TGCAGTGCTAGAAAATTTTACCGGGACAGGGGGCGGGATTCTGGTGGCTACACCTTC. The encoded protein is CSARKFYRDRGRDSGGYTF.

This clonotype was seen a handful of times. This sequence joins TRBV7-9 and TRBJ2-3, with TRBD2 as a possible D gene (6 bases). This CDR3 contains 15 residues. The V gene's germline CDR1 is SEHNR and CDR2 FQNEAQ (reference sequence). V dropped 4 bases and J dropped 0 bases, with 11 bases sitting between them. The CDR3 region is CASSSGTLSTDTQYF. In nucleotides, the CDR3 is TGTGCCAGCAGCTCAGGGACTTTAAGCACAGATACGCAGTATTTT.

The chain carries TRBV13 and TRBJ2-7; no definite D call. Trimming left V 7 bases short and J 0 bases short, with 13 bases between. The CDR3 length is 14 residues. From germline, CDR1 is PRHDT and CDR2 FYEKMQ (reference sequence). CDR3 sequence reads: CASTSLSSSYEQYF. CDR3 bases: TGTGCCAGCACCTCCCTATCCAGCTCCTACGAGCAGTACTTC.

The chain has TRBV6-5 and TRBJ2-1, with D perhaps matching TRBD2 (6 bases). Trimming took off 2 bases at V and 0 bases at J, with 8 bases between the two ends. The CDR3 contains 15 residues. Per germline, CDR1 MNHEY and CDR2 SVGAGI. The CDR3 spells CASSYDGSSYNEQFF. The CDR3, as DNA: TGTGCCAGCAGTTACGACGGGAGCTCCTACAATGAGCAGTTCTTC.

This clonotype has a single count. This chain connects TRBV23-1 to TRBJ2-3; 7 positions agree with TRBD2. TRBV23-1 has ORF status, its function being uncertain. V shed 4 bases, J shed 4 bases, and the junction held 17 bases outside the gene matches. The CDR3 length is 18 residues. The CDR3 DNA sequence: TGCGCCAGCAGTCCCGGGGGTCTAGCGGTGCGCAAGGCAGATACGCAGTATTTT. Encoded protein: CASSPGGLAVRKADTQYF.

The DNA for the CDR3 is TGTGCCAGTAGTATAGACGGGGCCATGAACACTGAAGCTTTCTTT. Its protein is CASSIDGAMNTEAFF. V and J are TRBV19 and TRBJ1-1, with TRBD1 as a possible D gene (5 bases). CDR3 size: 15 residues. The V gene's germline CDR1 is LNHDA and CDR2 SQIVND (reference sequence). Deletions cut 0 bases from V and 0 bases from J, with 8 bases between.

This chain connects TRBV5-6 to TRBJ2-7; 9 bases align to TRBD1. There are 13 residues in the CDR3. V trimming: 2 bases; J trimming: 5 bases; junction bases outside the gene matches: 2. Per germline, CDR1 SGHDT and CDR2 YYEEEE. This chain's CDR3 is CASSFGQGNEQYF. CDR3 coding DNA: TGTGCCAGCAGCTTCGGACAGGGGAACGAGCAGTACTTC. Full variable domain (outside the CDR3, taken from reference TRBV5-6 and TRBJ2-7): DAGVTQSPTHLIKTRGQQVTLRCSPKSGHDTVSWYQQALGQGPQFIFQYYEEEERQRGNFPDRFSGHQFPNYSSELNVNALLLGDSALYLCASSFGQGNEQYFGPGTRLTVT.

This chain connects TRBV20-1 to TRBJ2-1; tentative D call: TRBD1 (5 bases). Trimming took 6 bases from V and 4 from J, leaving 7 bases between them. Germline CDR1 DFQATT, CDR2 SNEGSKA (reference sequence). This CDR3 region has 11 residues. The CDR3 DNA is TGCAGTGCACGACAGTACAATGAGCAGTTCTTC. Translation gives CSARQYNEQFF.

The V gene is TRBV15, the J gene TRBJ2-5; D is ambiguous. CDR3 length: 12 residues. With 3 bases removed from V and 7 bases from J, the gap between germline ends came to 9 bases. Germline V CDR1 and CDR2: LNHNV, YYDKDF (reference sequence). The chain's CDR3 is CATSSLFGTQYF. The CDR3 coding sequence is TGTGCCACCAGCAGCTTATTTGGGACCCAGTACTTC.

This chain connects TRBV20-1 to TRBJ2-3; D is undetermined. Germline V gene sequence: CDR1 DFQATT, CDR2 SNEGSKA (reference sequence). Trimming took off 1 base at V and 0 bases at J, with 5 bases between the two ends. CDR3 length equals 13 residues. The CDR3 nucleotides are TGCAGTGCTAGAGGACCAAGCACAGATACGCAGTATTTT. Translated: CSARGPSTDTQYF.